A single sample is the source of the 24 T cell receptor beta chains below, sequenced in a study of identical twins. In TCRdb, the 5' RACE reads were re-called with MiXCR into one record per CDR3 protein. Here the sample spans roughly 240,000 distinct CDR3 sequences, 5.5% to 7% being singletons. The sample was also reused in another study, on yellow fever vaccine responses in identical twins.

Input material: memory (CD45RO+) T cells sorted from blood. Receptors originate from a woman aged 18 to 35 in good health.

This clonotype was seen only a few times. V gene TRBV14 combines with J gene TRBJ2-5; 9 bases fit TRBD2. The V gene end was trimmed by 4 bases and the J gene end by 0 bases; junction bases not matched to a gene: 6. Germline loops: CDR1 SGHDN, CDR2 FVKESK. This CDR3 has 16 residues. This CDR3 is CASSPMTSGYQETQYF. The CDR3 bases are TGTGCCAGCAGCCCAATGACTAGCGGTTACCAAGAGACCCAGTACTTC.

V and J are TRBV10-1 and TRBJ2-1, with 8 positions matching TRBD2. V dropped 3 bases and J dropped 15; count of bases not matched to a gene: 4. CDR3 length equals 11 residues. CDR1 and CDR2 (germline): WNHNN, SYGVQD (reference sequence). The CDR3 nucleotides read TGCGCCAGCAGTGACAGCGGGAGAGTGTTCTTC. Translated: CASSDSGRVFF.

This clonotype came up a few times. The chain joins TRBV5-1 to TRBJ1-4, with 10 bases lining up with TRBD1. The CDR3 sequence is 15 residues long. From germline, CDR1 is SGHRS and CDR2 YFSETQ. J gave up 10 bases and V 1 base, and 7 bases lay outside the gene matches. The CDR3 nucleotides read TGCGCCAGCAGCTTGATCGGGACAGGGGACGTAAAACTGTTTTTT. Translated, it gives CASSLIGTGDVKLFF.

This clonotype was detected a few times. The rearrangement joins TRBV6-1 to TRBJ2-7, with 12 bases that match TRBD2. The CDR3 consists of 14 residues. V shed 6 bases and J 4 bases; nucleotides not matched to a gene: 4. Germline loops: CDR1 MNHNS, CDR2 SASEGT. The CDR3 nucleotides read TGTGCCAGCAGACGAGGGACTAGCGGGTACGAGCAGTACTTC. It specifies CASRRGTSGYEQYF.

The V and J genes are TRBV4-1 and TRBJ1-6; 8 bases are a match to TRBD1. Germline loops: CDR1 MGHRA, CDR2 YSYEKL. V dropped 3 bases and J dropped 10; count of bases not matched to a gene: 8. This CDR3 has 15 residues. The DNA of the CDR3 is TGCGCCAGCAGCCAGTTCAGGGGGCCAGAATCACCCCTCCACTTT. It translates to CASSQFRGPESPLHF.

This chain uses TRBV2 with TRBJ2-2; weak D call: TRBD2 (6 bases). The germline V and J ends were trimmed by 6 bases and 1 base, with 12 bases remaining between them. Germline lookup yields CDR1 SNHLY and CDR2 FYNNEI. The CDR3 covers 15 residues. CDR3 sequence reads: CASRGGYGNTGELFF. The CDR3 DNA sequence: TGTGCCAGCAGGGGAGGTTACGGGAACACCGGGGAGCTGTTTTTT.

A few counts support this clonotype. V is TRBV9 and J is TRBJ2-3; D is ambiguous. CDR1 and CDR2 from the germline V gene are SGDLS and YYNGEE. Between the trimmed V and J ends, which lost 3 bases and 6 bases, there was a span of 8 bases. The CDR3 length is 12 residues. CDR3 residues: CASSGSIDTQYF. CDR3 coding DNA: TGTGCCAGCAGCGGGAGTATCGATACGCAGTATTTT.

At least ten counts were recorded for this clonotype. This chain joins TRBV4-1 and TRBJ2-5; 14 nucleotides align to TRBD2. J lost 5 bases, V lost 2 bases, and 13 bases had no gene match. The V gene's germline CDR1 is MGHRA and CDR2 YSYEKL. CDR3 length equals 19 residues. Written as DNA, the CDR3 is TGCGCCAGCAGCCAACCCTATGGCGGGACTAGCGGGAGTGGTGAGACCCAGTACTTC. It is translated as CASSQPYGGTSGSGETQYF.

This clonotype has a handful of counts. V is TRBV4-1 and J is TRBJ2-7; D remains unclear. Germline CDR1 MGHRA, CDR2 YSYEKL. V was trimmed by 4 bases and J by 2 bases, leaving 12 bases between them. There are 14 residues in the CDR3. The CDR3 region has the DNA TGCGCCAGCAGCCGAGACCTGGTCGCCTACGAGCAGTACTTC. It encodes CASSRDLVAYEQYF.

Remarks on this clonotype: A much larger clone differs by one base, so this may be a read error. The chain links TRBV5-1 to TRBJ2-2, with TRBD1 matching over 7 bases. J was trimmed by 7 bases and V by 4 bases; bases with no gene match: 10. The CDR3 spans 15 residues. Germline V gene lookup returns CDR1 SGHRS and CDR2 YFSETQ. The CDR3 sequence: CASSGVTGSHGELFF. In nucleotides, the CDR3 is TGCGCCAGCAGCGGAGTGACAGGGTCTCACGGGGAGCTGTTTTTT.

The J gene is TRBJ1-1, the V gene TRBV3-1, with a weak D call TRBD1 (6 bases). CDR1 is LGHDT and CDR2 is YNNKEL in the germline V gene (reference sequence). The CDR3 totals 13 residues. Trimming left V 9 bases short and J 6 bases short, with 17 bases between. The DNA of the CDR3 is TGTGCCAGTACCCGGGCAGGGGTCTCTGAAGCTTTCTTT. Protein product: CASTRAGVSEAFF.

This clonotype was seen repeatedly, ten times or more. The CDR3 is CASSFQGNEQFF. In DNA, the CDR3 is TGTGCCAGCAGTTTCCAGGGGAATGAGCAGTTCTTC. The chain links TRBV6-5 to TRBJ2-1, with D possibly TRBD1 on 6 matching bases. Germline V CDR1 and CDR2: MNHEY, SVGAGI. The CDR3 contains 12 residues. The V end lost 4 bases, the J end lost 7 bases, and 8 bases lay between the germline ends.

This clonotype has a count of ten or more. The chain joins TRBV9 to TRBJ1-2; 8 bases line up with TRBD1. The V gene's germline CDR1 is SGDLS and CDR2 YYNGEE. The V gene end was trimmed by 5 bases and the J gene end by 6 bases; junction bases not matched to a gene: 18. CDR3 length equals 17 residues. The CDR3 here is CASSGTGSKASTDGYTF. In DNA form, the CDR3 reads TGTGCCAGCAGTGGGACAGGAAGCAAGGCCTCTACCGATGGCTACACCTTC.

In its sample, this clonotype was seen a few times. This chain uses TRBV18 with TRBJ2-5, with D perhaps TRBD1 (6 bases). V lost 3 bases and J 5 bases, leaving 10 bases between the germline ends. The CDR3 sequence is 13 residues long. The germline V gene has CDR1 KGHSH and CDR2 LQKENI. The CDR3 nucleotides read TGTGCCAGCTCACCCAGGGGCGAGGAGACCCAGTACTTC. Translated, it gives CASSPRGEETQYF.

The gene calls are TRBV7-8 and TRBJ2-1, with a weak D call TRBD1 (6 bases). The germline gives CDR1 SGHVS, CDR2 FQNEAQ. This CDR3 has 13 amino acids. The V and J ends lost 5 bases and 7 bases respectively, with 12 bases between them. The CDR3: CASSPRGWNEQFF. The CDR3 nucleotides read TGTGCCAGCAGCCCCAGGGGTTGGAATGAGCAGTTCTTC. Together with reference TRBV7-8 and TRBJ2-1, the CDR3 gives the full variable domain: GAGVSQSPRYKVAKRGQDVALRCDPISGHVSLFWYQQALGQGPEFLTYFQNEAQLDKSGLPSDRFFAERPEGSVSTLKIQRTQQEDSAVYLCASSPRGWNEQFFGPGTRLTVL.

This clonotype was picked up many times. This sequence joins TRBV5-1 and TRBJ2-3, with 10 positions matching TRBD1. Germline lookup yields CDR1 SGHRS and CDR2 YFSETQ. The J segment lost 6 bases and the V segment lost 0 bases, leaving 4 bases of the junction unmatched. This CDR3 contains 15 residues. CDR3 coding DNA: TGCGCCAGCAGCTTGGCGACAGGGGGCTCGGATACGCAGTATTTT. This codes for CASSLATGGSDTQYF.

The chain uses TRBV7-3 and TRBJ2-3; 8 nucleotides align to TRBD1. CDR3 length: 14 amino acids. Per germline, CDR1 SGHTA and CDR2 FQGTGA. V was clipped by 5 bases and J by 6 bases; unmatched bases: 7. The CDR3 DNA reads TGTGCCAGCAGCCCGACAGGGGCCGGGGATACGCAGTATTTT. Translated: CASSPTGAGDTQYF.

This clonotype appeared many times. The rearrangement uses TRBV2 and TRBJ1-2; D call uncertain. This CDR3 is built from 15 residues. The germline V gene has CDR1 SNHLY and CDR2 FYNNEI. V lost 0 bases, J lost 5 bases, and 13 bases lay in between. The CDR3 is CASSEALPAVYGYTF. The DNA of the CDR3 is TGTGCCAGCAGTGAAGCGCTTCCAGCCGTTTATGGCTACACCTTC.

This clonotype was recorded many times. The chain joins TRBV27 to TRBJ2-1; unclear D gene. V was trimmed by 2 bases and J by 0 bases, leaving 8 bases between them. The CDR3 length is 15 residues. From germline, CDR1 is MNHEY and CDR2 SMNVEV (reference sequence). CDR3 residues: CASSLRHSSYNEQFF. In DNA, the CDR3 is TGTGCCAGCAGTTTACGACATAGCTCCTACAATGAGCAGTTCTTC.

This clonotype was recorded at least ten times. The chain recombines TRBV6-4 with TRBJ2-1; no reliable D call. Trimming removed 5 bases from V and 0 bases from J, with 11 bases in between. This CDR3 spans 15 amino acids. CDR1 and CDR2 (germline): MRHNA, SNTAGT. The CDR3 DNA reads TGTGCCAGCAGTTACGACCTAAGCTCCTACAATGAGCAGTTCTTC. It codes for CASSYDLSSYNEQFF.

This clonotype showed up many times. The chain combines TRBV6-5 with TRBJ1-6, with TRBD1 as a possible D gene (5 bases). V shed 0 bases and J shed 6 bases, with 18 bases lying between them. Germline lookup yields CDR1 MNHEY and CDR2 SVGAGI. The CDR3 has 18 amino acids. CDR3 protein: CASSYSMGGWDFNSPLHF. CDR3 in DNA: TGTGCCAGCAGTTACTCGATGGGGGGGTGGGATTTTAATTCACCCCTCCACTTT.

This clonotype was counted only a few times. The chain uses TRBV7-8 and TRBJ2-4; TRBD2 might be the D (7 bases). Trimming cost V 1 base and J 0 bases, with 19 bases left between them. This CDR3 contains 19 residues. CDR1 SGHVS and CDR2 FQNEAQ come from the germline V gene. The CDR3 region is CASSLDGGGGGIAKNIQYF. Written as DNA, the CDR3 is TGTGCCAGCAGCTTAGACGGCGGGGGCGGAGGAATAGCCAAAAACATTCAGTACTTC.

This clonotype was counted only a few times. The genes are TRBV20-1 and TRBJ1-1; TRBD1 might be the D (6 bases). CDR3 size: 14 residues. V lost 2 bases, J lost 6 bases, and 16 bases lay in between. Germline V gene data show CDR1 as DFQATT and CDR2 as SNEGSKA (reference sequence). CDR3 DNA sequence: TGCAGTGCTAGAAAAACAATCGGGGGCGCTGAAGCTTTCTTT. Protein: CSARKTIGGAEAFF.

This clonotype was seen repeatedly, ten times or more. V usage is TRBV27 and J usage is TRBJ2-7, with 9 bases fitting TRBD1. The CDR3 has 15 amino acids. V shed 5 bases and J 1 base; nucleotides not matched to a gene: 6. CDR1 and CDR2 (germline): MNHEY, SMNVEV (reference sequence). DNA for the CDR3: TGTGCCAGCAGTGGAGGGACAGGGCTTTCCTACGAGCAGTACTTC. Translating gives CASSGGTGLSYEQYF.